This T cell receptor (beta chain) was sequenced during a study of shared clonotypes between healthy human individuals. Germline V lookup: CDR1 SGHRS, CDR2 YFSETQ. Trimming took 4 bases from V and 8 from J; bases not matched to a gene: 11. The CDR3 extends over 14 amino acids. TCRdb's copy holds only in-frame clones and misses some; the assay was immunoSEQ multiplex PCR. Here the sample spans about 1,500,000 clones, over 95% being singletons. Sequencing input: naive CD4+ T cells sorted from blood. The subset denotes: CD45RA+ positively selected. The source of this sequence is a man aged 30-40 years in good health. The chain joins TRBV5-1 to TRBJ2-7; 8 nucleotides align to TRBD1. The CDR3 loop reads CASSLGQGKMKQYF. The CDR3 DNA is TGCGCCAGCAGCCTCGGACAGGGCAAGATGAAGCAGTACTTC.